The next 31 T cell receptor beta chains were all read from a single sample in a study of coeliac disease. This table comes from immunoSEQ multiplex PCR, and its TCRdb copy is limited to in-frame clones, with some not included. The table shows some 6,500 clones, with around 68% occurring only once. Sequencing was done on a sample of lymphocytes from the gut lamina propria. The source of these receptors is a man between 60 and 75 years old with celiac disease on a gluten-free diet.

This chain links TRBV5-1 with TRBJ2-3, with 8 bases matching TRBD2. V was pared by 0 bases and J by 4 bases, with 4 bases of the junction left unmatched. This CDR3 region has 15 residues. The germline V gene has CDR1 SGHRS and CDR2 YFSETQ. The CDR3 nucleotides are TGCGCCAGCAGCTTGGGCGGGGGGTCAGCAGATACGCAGTATTTT. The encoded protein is CASSLGGGSADTQYF. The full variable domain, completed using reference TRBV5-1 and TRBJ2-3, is KAGVTQTPRYLIKTRGQQVTLSCSPISGHRSVSWYQQTPGQGLQFLFEYFSETQRNKGNFPGRFSGRQFSNSRSEMNVSTLELGDSALYLCASSLGGGSADTQYFGPGTRLTVL.

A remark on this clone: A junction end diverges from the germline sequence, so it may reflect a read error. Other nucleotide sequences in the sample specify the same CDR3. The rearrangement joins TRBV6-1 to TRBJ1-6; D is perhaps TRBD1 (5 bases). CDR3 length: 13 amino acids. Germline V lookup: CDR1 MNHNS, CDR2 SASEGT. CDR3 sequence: CASSEEQVSPLHF. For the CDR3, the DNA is TGTGCCAGCAGTGAGGAACAGGTTTCACCCCTCCACTTC.

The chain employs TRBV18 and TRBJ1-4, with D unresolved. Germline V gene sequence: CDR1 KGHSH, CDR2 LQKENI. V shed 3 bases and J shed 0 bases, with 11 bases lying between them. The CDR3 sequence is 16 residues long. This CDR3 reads CASSPRRTSTNEKLFF. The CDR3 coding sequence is TGTGCCAGCTCACCGAGAAGGACTTCAACTAATGAAAAACTGTTTTTT.

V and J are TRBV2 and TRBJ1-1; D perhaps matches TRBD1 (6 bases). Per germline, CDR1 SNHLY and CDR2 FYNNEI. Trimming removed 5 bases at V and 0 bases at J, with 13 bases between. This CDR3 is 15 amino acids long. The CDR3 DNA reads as TGTGCCAGCAGTCCAGGGGAGAGGTTGAACACTGAAGCTTTCTTT. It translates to CASSPGERLNTEAFF.

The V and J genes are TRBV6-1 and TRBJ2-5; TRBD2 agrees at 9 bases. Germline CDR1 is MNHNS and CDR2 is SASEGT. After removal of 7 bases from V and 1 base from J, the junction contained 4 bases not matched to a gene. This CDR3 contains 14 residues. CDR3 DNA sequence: TGTGCCAGCACCGCGGGGGGGCCCCAAGAGACCCAGTACTTC. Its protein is CASTAGGPQETQYF.

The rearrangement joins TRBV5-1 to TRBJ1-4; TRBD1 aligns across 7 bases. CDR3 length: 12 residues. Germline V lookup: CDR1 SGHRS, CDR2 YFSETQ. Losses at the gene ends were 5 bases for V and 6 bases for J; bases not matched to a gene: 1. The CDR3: CASRGTDEKLFF. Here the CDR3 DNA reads TGCGCCAGCAGAGGGACAGATGAAAAACTGTTTTTT.

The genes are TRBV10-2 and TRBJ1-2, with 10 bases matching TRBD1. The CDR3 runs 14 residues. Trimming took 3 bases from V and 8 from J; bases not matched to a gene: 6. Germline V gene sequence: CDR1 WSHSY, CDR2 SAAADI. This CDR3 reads CASSEDRGRSGYTF. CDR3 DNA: TGCGCCAGCAGTGAAGACAGGGGGCGGTCGGGCTACACCTTC.

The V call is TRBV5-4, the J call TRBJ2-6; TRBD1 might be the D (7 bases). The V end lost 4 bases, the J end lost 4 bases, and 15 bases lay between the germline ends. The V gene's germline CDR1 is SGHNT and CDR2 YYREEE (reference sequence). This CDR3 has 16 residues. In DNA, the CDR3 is TGTGCCAGCAGCCGCGGGACAGCCGGCGGGGCCAACGTCCTGACTTTC. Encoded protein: CASSRGTAGGANVLTF. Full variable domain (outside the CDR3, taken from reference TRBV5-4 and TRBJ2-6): ETGVTQSPTHLIKTRGQQVTLRCSSQSGHNTVSWYQQALGQGPQFIFQYYREEENGRGNFPPRFSGLQFPNYSSELNVNALELDDSALYLCASSRGTAGGANVLTFGAGSRLTVL.

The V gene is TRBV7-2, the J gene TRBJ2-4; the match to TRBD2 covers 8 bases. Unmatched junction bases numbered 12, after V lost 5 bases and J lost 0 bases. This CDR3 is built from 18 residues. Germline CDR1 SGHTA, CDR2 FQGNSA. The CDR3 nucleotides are TGTGCCAGCAGCCGGACGCAGCGGGGGCCCTTAGCCAAAAACATTCAGTACTTC. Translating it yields CASSRTQRGPLAKNIQYF.

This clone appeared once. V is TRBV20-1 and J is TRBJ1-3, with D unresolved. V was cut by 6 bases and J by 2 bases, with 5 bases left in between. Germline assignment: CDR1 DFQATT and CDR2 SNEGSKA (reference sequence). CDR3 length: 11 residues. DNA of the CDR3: TGCAGTGCGCGGCCTGGAAACACCATATATTTT. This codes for CSARPGNTIYF.

The CDR3 protein is CASSLEMNTEAFF. DNA for the CDR3: TGCGCCAGCAGTCTGGAGATGAACACTGAAGCTTTCTTT. J is TRBJ1-1 and V is TRBV10-1; unclear D gene. The CDR3 sequence is 13 residues long. The V gene's germline CDR1 is WNHNN and CDR2 SYGVQD (reference sequence). Trimming pared 5 bases from V and 0 bases from J, leaving 7 bases between.

The CDR3 DNA reads TGTGCCAGCAGCAGGGTCCAGGGAAAGGGCCACAATGAGCAGTTCTTC. Amino acid sequence: CASSRVQGKGHNEQFF. The gene calls are TRBV21-1 and TRBJ2-1; TRBD1 is taken as the D call from the table, unchecked against the DNA. TRBV21-1 is listed as a pseudogene. The CDR3 sequence is 16 residues long.

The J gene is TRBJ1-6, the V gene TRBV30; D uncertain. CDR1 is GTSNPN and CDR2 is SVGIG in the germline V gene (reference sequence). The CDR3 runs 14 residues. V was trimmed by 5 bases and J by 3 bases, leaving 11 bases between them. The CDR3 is CAWARGDYNSPLHF. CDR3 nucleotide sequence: TGTGCCTGGGCTCGAGGCGACTATAATTCACCCCTCCACTTT.

CDR3 loop: CASSKWRDFTDTQYF. The CDR3 DNA sequence: TGTGCCAGTAGTAAATGGCGGGACTTCACAGATACGCAGTATTTT. V usage is TRBV19 and J usage is TRBJ2-3, with D tentatively TRBD2 (6 bases). Between the trimmed V and J ends, which lost 4 bases and 2 bases, there was a span of 13 bases. Germline V CDR1 and CDR2: LNHDA, SQIVND (reference sequence). The CDR3 is 15 residues long.

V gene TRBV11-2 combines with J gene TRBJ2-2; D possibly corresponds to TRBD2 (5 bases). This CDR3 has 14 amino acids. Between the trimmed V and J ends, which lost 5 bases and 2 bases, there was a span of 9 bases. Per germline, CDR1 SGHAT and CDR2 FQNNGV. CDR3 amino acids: CASSLGVNTGELFF. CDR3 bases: TGTGCCAGCAGCCTCGGGGTCAACACCGGGGAGCTGTTTTTT.

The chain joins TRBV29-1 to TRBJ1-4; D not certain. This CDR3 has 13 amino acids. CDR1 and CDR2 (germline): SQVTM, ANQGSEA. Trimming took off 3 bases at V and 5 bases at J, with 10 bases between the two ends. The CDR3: CSVEGSLNEKLFF. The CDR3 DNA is TGCAGCGTTGAGGGCTCCCTGAATGAAAAACTGTTTTTT.

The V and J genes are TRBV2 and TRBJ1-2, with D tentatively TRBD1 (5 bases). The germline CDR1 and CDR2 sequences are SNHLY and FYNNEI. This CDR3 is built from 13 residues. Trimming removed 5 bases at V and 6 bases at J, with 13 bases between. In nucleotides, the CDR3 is TGTGCCAGCAGTCCGGGGGTTTTTGATGGCTACACCTTC. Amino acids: CASSPGVFDGYTF.

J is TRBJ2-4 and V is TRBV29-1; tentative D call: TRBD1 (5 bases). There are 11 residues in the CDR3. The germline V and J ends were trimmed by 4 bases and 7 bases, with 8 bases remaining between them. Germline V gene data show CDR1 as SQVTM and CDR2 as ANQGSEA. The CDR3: CSVADSNIQYF. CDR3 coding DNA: TGCAGCGTTGCAGACAGTAACATTCAGTACTTC.

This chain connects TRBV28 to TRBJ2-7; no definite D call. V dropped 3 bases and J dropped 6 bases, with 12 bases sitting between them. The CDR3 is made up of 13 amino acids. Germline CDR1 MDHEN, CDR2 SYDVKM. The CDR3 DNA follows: TGTGCCAGCAGTTTGGGCGTTTGGGCCGAGCAGTACTTC. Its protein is CASSLGVWAEQYF.

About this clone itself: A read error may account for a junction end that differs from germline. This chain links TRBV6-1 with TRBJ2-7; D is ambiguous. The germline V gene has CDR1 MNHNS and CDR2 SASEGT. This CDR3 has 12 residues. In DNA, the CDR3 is TGTGCCAGCAGAGAAGGCCAGTACGAGCAGTACTTC. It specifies CASREGQYEQYF.

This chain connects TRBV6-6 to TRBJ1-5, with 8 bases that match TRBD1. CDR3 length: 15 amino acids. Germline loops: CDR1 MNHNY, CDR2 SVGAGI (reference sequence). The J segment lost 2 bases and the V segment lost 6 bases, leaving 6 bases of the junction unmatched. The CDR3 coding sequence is TGTGCCAGCAGCCGAGTGACAGGGGGCAATCAGCCCCAGCATTTT. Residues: CASSRVTGGNQPQHF.

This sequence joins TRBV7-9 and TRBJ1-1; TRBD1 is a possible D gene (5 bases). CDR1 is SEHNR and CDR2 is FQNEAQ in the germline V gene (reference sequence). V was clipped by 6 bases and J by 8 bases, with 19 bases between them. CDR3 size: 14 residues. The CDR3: CASSSTTGLREAFF. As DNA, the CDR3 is TGTGCCAGCAGTTCGACCACAGGTTTGCGGGAAGCTTTCTTT.

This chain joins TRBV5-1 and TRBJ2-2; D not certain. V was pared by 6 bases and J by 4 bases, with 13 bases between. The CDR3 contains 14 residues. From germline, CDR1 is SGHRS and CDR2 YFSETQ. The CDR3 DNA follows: TGCGCCAGCACCCCTGAGACTGCCACCGGGGAGCTGTTTTTT. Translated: CASTPETATGELFF.

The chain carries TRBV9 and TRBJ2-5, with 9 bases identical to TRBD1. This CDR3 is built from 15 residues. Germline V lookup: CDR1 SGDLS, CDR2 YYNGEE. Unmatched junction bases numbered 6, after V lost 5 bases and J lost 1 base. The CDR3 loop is CASRVGTGSQETQYF. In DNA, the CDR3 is TGTGCCAGCAGGGTCGGGACAGGGTCCCAAGAGACCCAGTACTTC.

The CDR3: CASSIGGASYEQYF. The DNA for the CDR3 is TGTGCCAGTAGTATCGGAGGAGCCTCCTACGAGCAGTACTTC. J is TRBJ2-7 and V is TRBV19; a possible D gene is TRBD2 (5 bases). Germline CDR1 and CDR2: LNHDA and SQIVND (reference sequence). The CDR3 covers 14 residues. V lost 3 bases, J lost 0 bases, and 9 bases lay in between.

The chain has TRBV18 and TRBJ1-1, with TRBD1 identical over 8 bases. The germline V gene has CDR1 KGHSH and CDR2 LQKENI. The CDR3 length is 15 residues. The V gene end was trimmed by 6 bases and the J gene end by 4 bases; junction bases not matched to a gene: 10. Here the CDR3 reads CASSTGGQGITEAFF. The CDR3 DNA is TGTGCCAGCTCTACCGGAGGACAGGGAATCACTGAAGCTTTCTTT.

The chain's CDR3 is CASSLGTSRSTDTQYF. CDR3 nucleotide sequence: TGTGCCAGCAGCTTAGGAACTAGCCGTAGCACAGATACGCAGTATTTT. The V and J genes are TRBV11-3 and TRBJ2-3, with D possibly TRBD2 on 6 matching bases. In germline, CDR1 is SGHNT, CDR2 YENEEA. Trimming cost V 1 base and J 0 bases, with 11 bases left between them. The length of the CDR3 is 16 residues.

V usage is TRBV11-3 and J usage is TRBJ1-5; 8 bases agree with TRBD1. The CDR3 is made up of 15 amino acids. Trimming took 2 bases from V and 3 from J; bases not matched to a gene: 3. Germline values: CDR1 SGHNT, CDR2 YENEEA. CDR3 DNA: TGTGCCAGCAGCTTAACAGGGGGTGTCAATCAGCCCCAGCATTTT. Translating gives CASSLTGGVNQPQHF.

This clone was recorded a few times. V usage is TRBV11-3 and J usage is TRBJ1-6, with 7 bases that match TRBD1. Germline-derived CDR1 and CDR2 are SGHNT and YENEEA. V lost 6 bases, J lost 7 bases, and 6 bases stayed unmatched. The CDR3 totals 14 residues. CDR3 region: CASRPDRANSPLHF. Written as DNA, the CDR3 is TGTGCCAGCAGACCAGACAGGGCGAATTCACCCCTCCACTTT.

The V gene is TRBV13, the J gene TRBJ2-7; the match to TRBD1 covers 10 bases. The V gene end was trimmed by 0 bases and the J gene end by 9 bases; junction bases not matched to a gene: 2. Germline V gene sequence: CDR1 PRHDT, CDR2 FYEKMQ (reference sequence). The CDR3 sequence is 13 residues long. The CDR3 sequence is CASSLGRDRGQYF. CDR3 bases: TGTGCCAGCAGCTTAGGCCGGGACAGGGGGCAGTACTTC.

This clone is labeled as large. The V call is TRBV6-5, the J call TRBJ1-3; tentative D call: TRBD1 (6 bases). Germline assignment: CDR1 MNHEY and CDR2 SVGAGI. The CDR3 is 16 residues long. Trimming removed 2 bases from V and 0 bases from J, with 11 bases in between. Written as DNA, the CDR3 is TGTGCCAGCAGTTACAGAGGACAGTTCTCTGGAAACACCATATATTTT. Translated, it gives CASSYRGQFSGNTIYF.